These 29 T cell receptor beta chains originate from one sample sequenced in a study of post-analysis software for immune sequencing data. Study observations and caveats: When patients were compared with controls, 4 or 5 TRBV segments were more frequent, TRBV5-6, TRBV5-1 and TRBV20-1 among them.

No antigen has been assigned to these receptors. Unique molecular identifiers featured in each of the TCR beta cDNA libraries. MiXCR was run by TCRdb on the PCR reads, yielding one entry per CDR3 protein. The sample records under 200,000 distinct CDR3 sequences, 29% being singletons. Sample: blood. The receptors originated from a girl aged 2-17 years with multiple sclerosis.

Comment on this clonotype: Its ends do not fully match the called genes, so a read error is possible. This chain uses TRBV29-1 with TRBJ2-1; D is unresolved. Germline V gives CDR1 SQVTM, CDR2 ANQGSEA. This CDR3 has 13 residues. CDR3 coding DNA: TGCAGCGTGAAGTCGAGCTCCTACAATGAGCGGTTCTTC. Encoded protein: CSVKSSSYNERFF.

This clonotype was counted only a few times. This chain connects TRBV29-1 to TRBJ1-1; 8 positions match TRBD1. Per germline, CDR1 SQVTM and CDR2 ANQGSEA. The CDR3 contains 13 residues. The V and J ends lost 7 bases and 0 bases, in that order; junction bases with no gene match: 4. The CDR3 protein is CSGDRGLNTEAFF. The CDR3 region has the DNA TGCAGCGGTGACAGGGGCCTGAACACTGAAGCTTTCTTT. The full variable domain, with the rest looked up from reference TRBV29-1 and TRBJ1-1, is SAVISQKPSRDICQRGTSLTIQCQVDSQVTMMFWYRQQPGQSLTLIATANQGSEATYESGFVIDKFPISRPNLTFSTLTVSNMSPEDSSIYLCSGDRGLNTEAFFGQGTRLTVV.

In its sample, this clonotype was seen a few times. The chain combines TRBV5-1 with TRBJ2-1; D is uncertain. The germline V gene encodes CDR1 SGHRS and CDR2 YFSETQ. The CDR3 spans 13 residues. Trimming took off 0 bases at V and 7 bases at J, with 8 bases between the two ends. The CDR3 DNA follows: TGCGCCAGCAGCTTGGGTTTTCGGAATGAGCAGTTCTTC. Translation gives CASSLGFRNEQFF.

The chain uses TRBV28 and TRBJ2-7; D possibly uses TRBD1 or TRBD2 (5 bases each). Germline CDR1 MDHEN, CDR2 SYDVKM. The CDR3 contains 17 residues. Trimming removed 1 base at V and 4 bases at J, with 20 bases between. In nucleotides, the CDR3 is TGTGCCAGCAGTTTATATGGGACCCCCGGAGGAGCATACGAGCAGTACTTC. Amino acid sequence: CASSLYGTPGGAYEQYF.

The chain has TRBV6-2 or TRBV6-3 and TRBJ2-2; 12 bases line up with TRBD2. The ends lost 5 bases at V and 4 bases at J; junction bases unmatched: 11. This CDR3 region has 18 residues. CDR1 and CDR2 from the germline V gene are MNHEY and SVGEGT. The CDR3 is CASSRILLAGGATGELFF. The CDR3 bases are TGTGCCAGCAGTCGAATCCTTCTAGCGGGAGGGGCCACCGGGGAGCTGTTTTTT.

This clonotype was detected ten times or more. The chain carries TRBV5-1 and TRBJ2-7, with 11 bases that match TRBD2. Germline V gene data show CDR1 as SGHRS and CDR2 as YFSETQ. J was trimmed by 3 bases and V by 4 bases; bases with no gene match: 6. This CDR3 is built from 15 residues. The CDR3 sequence is CASSQTGTSGYEQYF. The CDR3 DNA follows: TGCGCCAGCAGCCAAACCGGGACTAGCGGCTACGAGCAGTACTTC.

This clonotype was recorded at least ten times. V and J are TRBV20-1 and TRBJ2-7, with TRBD1 identical over 8 bases. The CDR3 runs 12 residues. V dropped 5 bases and J dropped 3; count of bases not matched to a gene: 3. CDR1 is DFQATT, CDR2 SNEGSKA, per germline (reference sequence). CDR3 bases: TGCAGTGCTCGACAGGGGATCTACGAGCAGTACTTC. This translates into CSARQGIYEQYF.

V gene TRBV28 combines with J gene TRBJ1-4, with a tentative D call TRBD1 (6 bases). CDR3 size: 15 residues. V lost 3 bases and J 15 bases, leaving 23 bases between the germline ends. CDR1 and CDR2 from the germline V gene are MDHEN and SYDVKM. The CDR3 loop is CASSFPFRGQVTVFF. CDR3 bases: TGTGCCAGCAGTTTCCCCTTCCGGGGGCAGGTGACGGTGTTTTTT.

The chain recombines TRBV5-6 with TRBJ1-3; 9 positions agree with TRBD1. Germline V CDR1 and CDR2: SGHDT, YYEEEE. This CDR3 is 14 amino acids long. V gave up 5 bases and J gave up 4 bases; unmatched junction bases: 4. The CDR3 DNA follows: TGTGCCAGCAGGGGACAGGGTTCCGGAAACACCATATATTTT. It codes for CASRGQGSGNTIYF.

The chain joins TRBV12-3 or TRBV12-4 to TRBJ1-6, with TRBD1 identical over 7 bases. After removal of 6 bases from V and 7 bases from J, the junction contained 12 bases not matched to a gene. The CDR3 contains 16 residues. The CDR3 reads CASRLTGNNLNSPLHF. The CDR3 DNA reads TGTGCCAGCAGGCTGACAGGGAATAACCTAAATTCACCCCTCCACTTT.

The rearrangement links TRBV11-3 to TRBJ2-5; D is possibly TRBD2 (5 bases). Trimming cost V 6 bases and J 11 bases, with 16 bases left between them. Germline V gene lookup returns CDR1 SGHNT and CDR2 YENEEA. The CDR3 extends over 12 amino acids. Here the CDR3 reads CASSLGGKVQYF. The CDR3 DNA reads as TGTGCCAGCAGTCTAGGAGGAAAGGTACAGTACTTC.

Only one count was recorded for this clonotype. A much larger clone lies one base from this, so it may be a read error. The gene calls are TRBV28 and TRBJ2-7; a possible D gene is TRBD2 (6 bases). This CDR3 comprises 15 residues. V was shortened by 2 bases and J by 2 bases, with 13 bases between the two germline ends. Germline CDR1 and CDR2: MDHEN and SYDVKM. The CDR3 loop is CASSLIPRGTYEQYF. The CDR3 DNA reads TGTGCCAGCAGTTTAATCCCCCGGGGGACCTACGAGCAGTACTTC.

The CDR3 protein is CASSPQDLAGAYNEQYF. The CDR3 DNA reads as TGTGCCAGCAGCCCCCAGGATCTAGCGGGGGCCTACAATGAGCAGTACTTC. The chain links TRBV11-2 to TRBJ2-1, with TRBD2 matching 10 bases. The J call may be wrong; the DNA end is better matched by TRBJ2-7. This CDR3 has 17 residues. Germline-derived CDR1 and CDR2 are SGHAT and FQNNGV.

Regarding this clonotype: A much more abundant neighbour one base away suggests this may be a read error. The chain recombines TRBV29-1 with TRBJ2-1; weak D call: TRBD1 (6 bases). The CDR3 runs 13 residues. The ends were cut back, 4 bases at V and 10 bases at J, with 17 bases in the middle. From germline, CDR1 is SQVTM and CDR2 ANQGSEA. The CDR3 DNA reads TGCAGCGTTGCAACAGGGATTAATTCCGAGCAGTTCTTC. The encoded protein is CSVATGINSEQFF.

This clonotype was recorded a few times. This rearrangement joins TRBV11-2 to TRBJ1-5; TRBD1 matches 8 bases. Germline V gene data show CDR1 as SGHAT and CDR2 as FQNNGV. This CDR3 spans 13 amino acids. V gave up 5 bases and J gave up 7 bases; unmatched junction bases: 4. The CDR3 loop reads CASSPGGWQPQHF. Here the CDR3 DNA reads TGTGCCAGCAGCCCAGGGGGCTGGCAGCCCCAGCATTTT.

Turning to this clonotype: This clone may be a read error of a much larger clone one base away. This is likely a read error, given that the CDR3 carries no conserved phenylalanine or tryptophan at its end. J is TRBJ2-3 and V is TRBV4-1; 10 bases fit TRBD2. Germline loops: CDR1 MGHRA, CDR2 YSYEKL. This CDR3 contains 14 residues. Trimming took 3 bases from V and 6 from J; bases not matched to a gene: 3. Here the CDR3 DNA reads TGCGCCAGCAGCCACTTGGGACTAGCGGATACGCAGTATTTG. Protein sequence: CASSHLGLADTQYL.

This clonotype was seen ten or more times. The V call is TRBV7-2, the J call TRBJ2-1; D perhaps matches TRBD2 (5 bases). V lost 4 bases and J lost 0, with 13 bases in between. The CDR3 is 16 residues long. The V gene's germline CDR1 is SGHTA and CDR2 FQGNSA. As DNA, the CDR3 is TGTGCCAGCAGCTGGGAGCGGTATTCCTCCTACAATGAGCAGTTCTTC. As protein: CASSWERYSSYNEQFF.

The chain employs TRBV4-1 and TRBJ1-1; D is perhaps TRBD1 (6 bases). With 0 bases removed from V and 4 bases from J, the gap between germline ends came to 12 bases. The CDR3 runs to 15 residues. CDR1 is MGHRA, CDR2 YSYEKL, per germline. The CDR3 nucleotides are TGCGCCAGCAGCCAAGAGGGTGAGGGGGGCACTGAAGCTTTCTTT. Translated: CASSQEGEGGTEAFF.

This clonotype was seen only a few times. This rearrangement joins TRBV6-1 to TRBJ1-5; D is perhaps TRBD1 (6 bases). The CDR3 has 13 amino acids. The germline V gene has CDR1 MNHNS and CDR2 SASEGT. The germline V and J ends were trimmed by 4 bases and 5 bases, with 9 bases remaining between them. CDR3 amino acids: CASSVGGHQPQHF. DNA of the CDR3: TGTGCCAGCAGTGTGGGGGGGCATCAGCCCCAGCATTTT.

This clonotype was counted between two and nine times. This rearrangement joins TRBV9 to TRBJ1-1, with 7 bases matching TRBD1. The ends lost 2 bases at V and 0 bases at J; junction bases unmatched: 1. The CDR3 has 14 amino acids. Looked up from germline, CDR1 is SGDLS and CDR2 is YYNGEE. CDR3 sequence reads: CASSVTGMNTEAFF. The CDR3 nucleotides read TGTGCCAGCAGCGTGACAGGGATGAACACTGAAGCTTTCTTT.

The V gene is TRBV29-1, the J gene TRBJ2-4; TRBD2 matches at 7 bases. Germline CDR1 reads SQVTM; CDR2 reads ANQGSEA. The CDR3 extends over 13 amino acids. V was clipped by 7 bases and J by 8 bases; unmatched bases: 11. In nucleotides, the CDR3 is TGCAGCGCTTCCTTTGAGCGGGGAGACATTCAGTACTTC. It is translated as CSASFERGDIQYF.

The sample holds a few counts of this clonotype. The chain has TRBV12-3 or TRBV12-4 and TRBJ2-1; D call uncertain. The CDR3 length is 9 residues. V shed 10 bases and J shed 10 bases, with 8 bases lying between them. The CDR3: CANLREQFF. The CDR3 coding sequence is TGTGCCAACCTTCGGGAGCAGTTCTTC.

This clonotype turned up a few times. The chain links TRBV20-1 to TRBJ2-7; 8 bases agree with TRBD1. V dropped 6 bases and J dropped 3; count of bases not matched to a gene: 13. The CDR3 contains 15 residues. In germline, CDR1 is DFQATT, CDR2 SNEGSKA (reference sequence). The CDR3 bases are TGCAGTGCGGAACCCAAGACAGGGGCGGTCTACGAGCAGTACTTC. The encoded protein is CSAEPKTGAVYEQYF.

In its sample, this clonotype was seen many times. The V call is TRBV12-3 or TRBV12-4, the J call TRBJ1-1; D possibly corresponds to TRBD1 (6 bases). V dropped 7 bases and J dropped 0 bases, with 18 bases sitting between them. The CDR3 has 16 residues. DNA of the CDR3: TGTGCCAGCATGGCGGGGGCCGTCACCATGAACACTGAAGCTTTCTTT. Translated, it gives CASMAGAVTMNTEAFF.

This clonotype was observed at least ten times. The rearrangement links TRBV4-1 to TRBJ1-2; weak D call: TRBD1 (6 bases). Trimming removed 3 bases at V and 8 bases at J, with 28 bases between. CDR3 length: 18 residues. Germline CDR1 reads MGHRA; CDR2 reads YSYEKL. CDR3: CASSHQLKQGRGVQGYTF. The CDR3 DNA reads as TGCGCCAGCAGCCACCAACTAAAACAGGGAAGGGGGGTTCAGGGCTACACCTTC.

This clonotype was counted ten times or more. This rearrangement joins TRBV12-3 or TRBV12-4 to TRBJ2-1; D ambiguous. V lost 1 base and J lost 12, with 10 bases in between. This CDR3 spans 12 amino acids. DNA of the CDR3: TGTGCCAGCAGTTTAGGTCGCTTGGGGCAGTTCTTC. This codes for CASSLGRLGQFF.

This clonotype showed up many times. The chain links TRBV28 to TRBJ2-1, with TRBD2 matching 12 bases. The CDR3 contains 16 residues. The V segment lost 3 bases and the J segment 2 bases; nucleotides outside the gene matches: 2. CDR1 is MDHEN, CDR2 SYDVKM, per germline. CDR3 bases: TGTGCCAGCAGTTTCGGACTAGCGGGACCCTACAATGAGCAGTTCTTC. Encoded protein: CASSFGLAGPYNEQFF. The full variable domain, rest sourced from reference TRBV28 and TRBJ2-1, is DVKVTQSSRYLVKRTGEKVFLECVQDMDHENMFWYRQDPGLGLRLIYFSYDVKMKEKGDIPEGYSVSREKKERFSLILESASTNQTSMYLCASSFGLAGPYNEQFFGPGTRLTVL.

In the case of this clonotype: A single base separates this from a much larger clone, so it may be a read error. The genes are TRBV20-1 and TRBJ2-7; tentatively, D is TRBD2 (6 bases). The CDR3 is 15 amino acids. The germline gives CDR1 DFQATT, CDR2 SNEGSKA (reference sequence). In DNA form, the CDR3 reads TGCAGTGCGGGCCCTAGCGAGTTTCCCTCCTACGGGCAGTACTTC. Protein product: CSAGPSEFPSYGQYF.

This clonotype was recorded at least ten times. This sequence joins TRBV20-1 and TRBJ2-1, with no clear D. This CDR3 contains 15 residues. Trimming shortened V by 0 bases and J by 1 base, and 10 bases separated the two germline ends. Looked up from germline, CDR1 is DFQATT and CDR2 is SNEGSKA (reference sequence). CDR3 residues: CSARDDGGSYNEQFF. Here the CDR3 DNA reads TGCAGTGCTAGAGATGACGGCGGTTCCTACAATGAGCAGTTCTTC.